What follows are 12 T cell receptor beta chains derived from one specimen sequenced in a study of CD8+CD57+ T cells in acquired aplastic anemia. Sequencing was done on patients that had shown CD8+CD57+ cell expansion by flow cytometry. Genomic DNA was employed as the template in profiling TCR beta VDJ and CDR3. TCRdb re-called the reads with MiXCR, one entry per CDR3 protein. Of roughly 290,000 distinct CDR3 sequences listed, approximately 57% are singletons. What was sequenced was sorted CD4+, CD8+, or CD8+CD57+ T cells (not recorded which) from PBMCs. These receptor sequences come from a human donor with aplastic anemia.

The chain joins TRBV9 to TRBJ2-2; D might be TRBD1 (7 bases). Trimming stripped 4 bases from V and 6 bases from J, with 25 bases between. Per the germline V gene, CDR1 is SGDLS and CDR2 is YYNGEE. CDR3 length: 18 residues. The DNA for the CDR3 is TGTGCCAGCAGCCCGTATGGAGGGGACAGTTATCGCCCCGGGGAGCTGTTTTTT. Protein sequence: CASSPYGGDSYRPGELFF.

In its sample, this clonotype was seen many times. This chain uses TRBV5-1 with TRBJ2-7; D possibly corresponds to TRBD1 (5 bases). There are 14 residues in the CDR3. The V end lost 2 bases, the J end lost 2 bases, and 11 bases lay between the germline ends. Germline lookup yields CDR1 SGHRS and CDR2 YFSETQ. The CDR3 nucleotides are TGCGCCAGCAGCTTTTCTCAGGGTCCCTACGAGCAGTACTTC. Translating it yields CASSFSQGPYEQYF.

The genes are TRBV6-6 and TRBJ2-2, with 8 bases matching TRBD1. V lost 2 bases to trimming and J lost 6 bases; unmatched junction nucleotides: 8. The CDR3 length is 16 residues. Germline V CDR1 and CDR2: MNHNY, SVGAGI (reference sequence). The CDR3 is CASSYTQGATAGELFF. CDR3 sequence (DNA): TGTGCCAGCAGTTACACCCAGGGGGCGACTGCCGGGGAGCTGTTTTTT.

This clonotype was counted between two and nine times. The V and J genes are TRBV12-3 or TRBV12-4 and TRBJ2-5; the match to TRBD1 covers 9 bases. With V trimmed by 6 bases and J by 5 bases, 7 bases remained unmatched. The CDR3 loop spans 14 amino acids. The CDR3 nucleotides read TGTGCCAGCAGATCAACAGGGGGCAGTGAGACCCAGTACTTC. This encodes CASRSTGGSETQYF.

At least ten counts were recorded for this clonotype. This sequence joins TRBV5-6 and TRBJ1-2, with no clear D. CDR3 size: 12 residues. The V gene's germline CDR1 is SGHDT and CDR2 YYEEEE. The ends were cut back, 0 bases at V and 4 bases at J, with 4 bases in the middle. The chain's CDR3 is CASSLVAYGYTF. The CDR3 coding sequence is TGTGCCAGCAGCTTGGTCGCCTATGGCTACACCTTC.

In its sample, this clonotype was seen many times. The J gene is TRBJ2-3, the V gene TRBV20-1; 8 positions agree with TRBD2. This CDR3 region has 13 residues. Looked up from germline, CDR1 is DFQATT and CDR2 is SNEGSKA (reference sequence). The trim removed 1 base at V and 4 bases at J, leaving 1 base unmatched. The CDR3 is CSARGGLADTQYF. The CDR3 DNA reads TGCAGTGCTAGAGGGGGACTAGCAGATACGCAGTATTTT.

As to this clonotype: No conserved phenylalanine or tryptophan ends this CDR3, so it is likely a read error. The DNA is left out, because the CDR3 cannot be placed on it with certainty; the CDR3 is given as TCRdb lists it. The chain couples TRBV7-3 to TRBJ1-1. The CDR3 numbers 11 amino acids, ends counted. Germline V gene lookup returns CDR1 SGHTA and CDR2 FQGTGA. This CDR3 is CASSLTLTKER.

The CDR3 here is CASSGGTLYEQYF. In nucleotides, the CDR3 is TGTGCCAGTAGTGGGGGGACACTGTACGAGCAGTACTTC. J is TRBJ2-7 and V is TRBV19; D is possibly TRBD1 or TRBD2 (6 bases each). Looked up from germline, CDR1 is LNHDA and CDR2 is SQIVND (reference sequence). V lost 5 bases and J 4 bases, leaving 12 bases between the germline ends. The CDR3 has 13 amino acids.

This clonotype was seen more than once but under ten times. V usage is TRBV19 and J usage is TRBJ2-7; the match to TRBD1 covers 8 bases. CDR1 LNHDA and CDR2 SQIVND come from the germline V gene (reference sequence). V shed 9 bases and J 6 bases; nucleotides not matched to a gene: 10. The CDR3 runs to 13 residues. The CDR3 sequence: CARKHGQGREQYF. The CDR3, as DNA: TGTGCCAGAAAACACGGACAGGGTCGCGAGCAGTACTTC. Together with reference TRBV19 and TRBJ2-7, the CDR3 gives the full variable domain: DGGITQSPKYLFRKEGQNVTLSCEQNLNHDAMYWYRQDPGQGLRLIYYSQIVNDFQKGDIAEGYSVSREKKESFPLTVTSAQKNPTAFYLCARKHGQGREQYFGPGTRLTVT.

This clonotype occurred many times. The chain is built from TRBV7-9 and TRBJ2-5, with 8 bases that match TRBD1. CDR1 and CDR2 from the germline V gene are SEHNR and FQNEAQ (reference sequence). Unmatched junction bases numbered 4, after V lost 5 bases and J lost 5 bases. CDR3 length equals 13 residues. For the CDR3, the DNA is TGTGCCAGCAGCCCCAGGGGGCTGGAGACCCAGTACTTC. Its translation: CASSPRGLETQYF.

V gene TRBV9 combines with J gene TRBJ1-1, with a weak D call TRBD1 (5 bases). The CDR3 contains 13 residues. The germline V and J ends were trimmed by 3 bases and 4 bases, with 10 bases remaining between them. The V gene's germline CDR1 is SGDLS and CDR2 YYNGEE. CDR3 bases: TGTGCCAGCAGCGCAGGGTCGACCACTGAAGCTTTCTTT. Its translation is CASSAGSTTEAFF.

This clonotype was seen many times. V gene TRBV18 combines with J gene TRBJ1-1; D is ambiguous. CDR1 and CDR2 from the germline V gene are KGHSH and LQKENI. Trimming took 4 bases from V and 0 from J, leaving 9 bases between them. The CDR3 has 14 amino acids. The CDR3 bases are TGTGCCAGCTCACTTGAGGTGATGAACACTGAAGCTTTCTTT. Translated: CASSLEVMNTEAFF.